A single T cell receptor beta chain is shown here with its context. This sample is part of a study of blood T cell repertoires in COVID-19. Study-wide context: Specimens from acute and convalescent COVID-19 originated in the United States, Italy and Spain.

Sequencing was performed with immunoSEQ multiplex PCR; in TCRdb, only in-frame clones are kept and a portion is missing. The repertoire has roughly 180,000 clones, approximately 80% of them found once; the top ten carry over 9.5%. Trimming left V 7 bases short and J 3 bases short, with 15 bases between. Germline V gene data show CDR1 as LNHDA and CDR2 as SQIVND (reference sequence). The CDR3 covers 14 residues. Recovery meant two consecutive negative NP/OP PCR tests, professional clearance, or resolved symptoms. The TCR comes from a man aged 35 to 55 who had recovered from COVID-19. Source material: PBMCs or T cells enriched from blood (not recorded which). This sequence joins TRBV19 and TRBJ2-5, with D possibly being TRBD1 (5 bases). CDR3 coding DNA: TGTGCCAGTAACCGAAGGCAGGGTGAAGAGACCCAGTACTTC. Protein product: CASNRRQGEETQYF.